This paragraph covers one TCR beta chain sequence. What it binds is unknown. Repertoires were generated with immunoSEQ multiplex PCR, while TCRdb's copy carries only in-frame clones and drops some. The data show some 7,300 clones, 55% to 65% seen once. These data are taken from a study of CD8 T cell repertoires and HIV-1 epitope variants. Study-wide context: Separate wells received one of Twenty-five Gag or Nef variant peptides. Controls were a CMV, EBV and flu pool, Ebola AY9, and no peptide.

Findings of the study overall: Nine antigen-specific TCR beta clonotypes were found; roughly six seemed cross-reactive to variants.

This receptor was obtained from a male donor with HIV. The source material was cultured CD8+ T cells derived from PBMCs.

The CDR3 sequence is CASSYRGTGELFF. The CDR3 DNA is TGTGCCAGCAGCTACAGGGGAACCGGGGAGCTGTTTTTT. V gene TRBV7-9 combines with J gene TRBJ2-2, with 7 positions matching TRBD1. Germline loops: CDR1 SEHNR, CDR2 FQNEAQ (reference sequence). J lost 5 bases, V lost 4 bases, and 1 base had no gene match. The CDR3 has 13 amino acids.